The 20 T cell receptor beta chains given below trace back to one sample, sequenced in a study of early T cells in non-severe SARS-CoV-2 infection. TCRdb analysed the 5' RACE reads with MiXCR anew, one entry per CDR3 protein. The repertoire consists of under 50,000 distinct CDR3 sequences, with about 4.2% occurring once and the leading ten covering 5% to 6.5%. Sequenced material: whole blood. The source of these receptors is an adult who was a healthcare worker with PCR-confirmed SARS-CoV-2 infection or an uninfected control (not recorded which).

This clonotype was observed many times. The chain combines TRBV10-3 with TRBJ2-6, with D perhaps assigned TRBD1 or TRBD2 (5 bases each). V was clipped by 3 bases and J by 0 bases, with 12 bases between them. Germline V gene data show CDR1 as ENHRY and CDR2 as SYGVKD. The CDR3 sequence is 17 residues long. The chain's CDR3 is CAISDPSGRSGANVLTF. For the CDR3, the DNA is TGTGCCATCAGTGATCCTTCGGGACGCTCTGGGGCCAACGTCCTGACTTTC.

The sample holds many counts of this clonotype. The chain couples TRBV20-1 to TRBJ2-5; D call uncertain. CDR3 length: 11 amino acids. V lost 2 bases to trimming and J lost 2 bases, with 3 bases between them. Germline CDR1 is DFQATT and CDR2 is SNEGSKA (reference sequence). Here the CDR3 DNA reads TGCAGTGCTAGACAGCAAGAGACCCAGTACTTC. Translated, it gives CSARQQETQYF.

CDR3 region: CASSSHYNQPQHF. The DNA for the CDR3 is TGTGCCAGCAGTTCTCACTACAATCAGCCCCAGCATTTT. The rearrangement links TRBV6-6 to TRBJ1-5; the D is unclear. The CDR3 spans 13 residues. Per the germline V gene, CDR1 is MNHNY and CDR2 is SVGAGI (reference sequence). With 4 bases removed from V and 3 bases from J, the gap between germline ends came to 7 bases.

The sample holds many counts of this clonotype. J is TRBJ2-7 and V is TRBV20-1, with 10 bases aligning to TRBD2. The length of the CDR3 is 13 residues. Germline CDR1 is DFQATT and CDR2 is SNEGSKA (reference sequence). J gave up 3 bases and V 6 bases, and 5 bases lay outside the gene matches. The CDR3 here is CSAVAGGFYEQYF. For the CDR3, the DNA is TGCAGTGCGGTAGCGGGGGGTTTCTACGAGCAGTACTTC.

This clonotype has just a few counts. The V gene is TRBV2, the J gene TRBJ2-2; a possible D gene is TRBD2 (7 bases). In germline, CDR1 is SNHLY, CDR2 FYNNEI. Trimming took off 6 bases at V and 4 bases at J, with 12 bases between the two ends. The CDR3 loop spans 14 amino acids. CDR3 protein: CASRRGGGTGELFF. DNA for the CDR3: TGTGCCAGCAGGCGGGGAGGGGGCACCGGGGAGCTGTTTTTT.

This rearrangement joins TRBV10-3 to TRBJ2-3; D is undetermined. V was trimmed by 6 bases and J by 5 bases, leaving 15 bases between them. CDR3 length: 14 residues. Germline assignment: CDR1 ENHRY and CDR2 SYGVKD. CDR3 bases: TGTGCCATCAGCCAAATCAAACCATTAGATACGCAGTATTTT. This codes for CAISQIKPLDTQYF.

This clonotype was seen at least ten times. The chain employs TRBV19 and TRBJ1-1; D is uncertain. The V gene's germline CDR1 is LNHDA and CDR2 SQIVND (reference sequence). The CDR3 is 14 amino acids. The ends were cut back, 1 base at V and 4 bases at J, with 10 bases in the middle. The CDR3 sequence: CASSIGALFTEAFF. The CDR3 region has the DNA TGTGCCAGTAGTATAGGCGCCCTTTTCACTGAAGCTTTCTTT.

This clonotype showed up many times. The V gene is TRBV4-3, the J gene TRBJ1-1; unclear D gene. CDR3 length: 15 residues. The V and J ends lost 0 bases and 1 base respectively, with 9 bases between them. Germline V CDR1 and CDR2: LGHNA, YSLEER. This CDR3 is CASSQERAENTEAFF. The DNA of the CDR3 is TGCGCCAGCAGCCAAGAGCGTGCGGAGAACACTGAAGCTTTCTTT.

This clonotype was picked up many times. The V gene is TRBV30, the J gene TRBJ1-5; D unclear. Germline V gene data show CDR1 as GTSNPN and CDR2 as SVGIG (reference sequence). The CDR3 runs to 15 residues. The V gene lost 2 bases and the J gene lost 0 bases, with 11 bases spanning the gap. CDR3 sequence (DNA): TGTGCCTGGAGTCGCGGGGAATATAGCAATCAGCCCCAGCATTTT. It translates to CAWSRGEYSNQPQHF.

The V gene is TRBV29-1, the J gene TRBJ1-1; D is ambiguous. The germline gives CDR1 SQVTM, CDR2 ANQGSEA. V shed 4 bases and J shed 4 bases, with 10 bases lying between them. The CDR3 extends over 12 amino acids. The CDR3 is CSVGKLGTEAFF. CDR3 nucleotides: TGCAGCGTTGGCAAGTTGGGCACTGAAGCTTTCTTT.

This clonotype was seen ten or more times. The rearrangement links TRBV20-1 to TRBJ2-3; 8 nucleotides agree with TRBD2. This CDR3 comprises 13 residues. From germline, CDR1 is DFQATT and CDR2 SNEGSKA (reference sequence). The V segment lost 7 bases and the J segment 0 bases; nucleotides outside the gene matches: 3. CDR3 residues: CSGVAGSTDTQYF. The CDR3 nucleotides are TGCAGTGGAGTAGCGGGGAGCACAGATACGCAGTATTTT.

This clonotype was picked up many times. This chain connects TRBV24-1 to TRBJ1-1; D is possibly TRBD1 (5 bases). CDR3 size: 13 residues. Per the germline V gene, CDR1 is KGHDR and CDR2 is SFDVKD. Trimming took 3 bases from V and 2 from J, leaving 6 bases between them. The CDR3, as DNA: TGTGCCACCAGTGATGGACACAACACTGAAGCTTTCTTT. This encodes CATSDGHNTEAFF.

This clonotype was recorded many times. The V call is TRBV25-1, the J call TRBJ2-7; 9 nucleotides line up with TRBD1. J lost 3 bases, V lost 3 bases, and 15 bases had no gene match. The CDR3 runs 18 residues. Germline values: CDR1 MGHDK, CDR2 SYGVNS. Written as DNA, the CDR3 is TGTGCCAGCAGTGATCGATCTCGTACAGGGGGCGCTTACTACGAGCAGTACTTC. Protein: CASSDRSRTGGAYYEQYF.

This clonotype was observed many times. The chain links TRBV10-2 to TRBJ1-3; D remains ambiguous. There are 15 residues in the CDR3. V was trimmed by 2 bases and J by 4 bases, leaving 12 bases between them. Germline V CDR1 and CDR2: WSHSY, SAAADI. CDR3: CASSEQRVRGNTIYF. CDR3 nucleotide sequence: TGCGCCAGCAGTGAGCAAAGGGTACGGGGAAACACCATATATTTT.

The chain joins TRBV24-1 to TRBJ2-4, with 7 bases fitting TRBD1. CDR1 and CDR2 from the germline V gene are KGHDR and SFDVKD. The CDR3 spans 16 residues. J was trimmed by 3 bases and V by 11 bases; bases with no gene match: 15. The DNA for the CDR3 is TGTGCCAACTATGACGAAGGGGGCTACGGCAAAAACATTCAGTACTTC. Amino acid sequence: CANYDEGGYGKNIQYF.

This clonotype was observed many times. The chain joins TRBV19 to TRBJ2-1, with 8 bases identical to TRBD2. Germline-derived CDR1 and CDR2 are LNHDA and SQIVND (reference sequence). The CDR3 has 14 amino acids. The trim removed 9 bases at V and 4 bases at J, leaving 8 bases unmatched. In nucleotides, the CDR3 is TGTGCCAGCGCAGCGCGGGGGGTTTACAATGAGCAGTTCTTC. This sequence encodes CASAARGVYNEQFF.

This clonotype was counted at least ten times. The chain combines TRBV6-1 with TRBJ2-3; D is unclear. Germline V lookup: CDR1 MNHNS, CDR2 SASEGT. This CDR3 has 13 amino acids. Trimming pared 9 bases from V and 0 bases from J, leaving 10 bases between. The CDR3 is CASWRLSTDTQYF. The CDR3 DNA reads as TGTGCCAGTTGGCGACTCAGCACAGATACGCAGTATTTT.

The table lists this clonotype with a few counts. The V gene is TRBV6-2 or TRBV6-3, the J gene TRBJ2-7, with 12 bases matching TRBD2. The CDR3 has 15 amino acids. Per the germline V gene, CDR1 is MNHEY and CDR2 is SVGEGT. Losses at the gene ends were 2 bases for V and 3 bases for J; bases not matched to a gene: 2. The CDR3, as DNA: TGTGCCAGCAGTTACCGGACTAGCGGGGTCTACGAGCAGTACTTC. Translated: CASSYRTSGVYEQYF.

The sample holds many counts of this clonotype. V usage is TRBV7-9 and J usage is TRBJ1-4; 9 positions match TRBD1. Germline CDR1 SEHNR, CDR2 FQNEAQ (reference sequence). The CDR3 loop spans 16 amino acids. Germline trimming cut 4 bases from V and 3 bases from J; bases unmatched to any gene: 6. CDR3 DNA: TGTGCCAGCAGCTCCGGGACAGGGAGGGCTAATGAAAAACTGTTTTTT. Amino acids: CASSSGTGRANEKLFF.

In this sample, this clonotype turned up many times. CDR3 bases: TGCAGCGTTGGGAGCCCAGGCTACGAGCAGTACTTC. This gives the protein CSVGSPGYEQYF. The V call is TRBV29-1, the J call TRBJ2-7; D remains unclear. With 4 bases removed from V and 3 bases from J, the gap between germline ends came to 10 bases. The CDR3 is made up of 12 amino acids. Germline V CDR1 and CDR2: SQVTM, ANQGSEA.